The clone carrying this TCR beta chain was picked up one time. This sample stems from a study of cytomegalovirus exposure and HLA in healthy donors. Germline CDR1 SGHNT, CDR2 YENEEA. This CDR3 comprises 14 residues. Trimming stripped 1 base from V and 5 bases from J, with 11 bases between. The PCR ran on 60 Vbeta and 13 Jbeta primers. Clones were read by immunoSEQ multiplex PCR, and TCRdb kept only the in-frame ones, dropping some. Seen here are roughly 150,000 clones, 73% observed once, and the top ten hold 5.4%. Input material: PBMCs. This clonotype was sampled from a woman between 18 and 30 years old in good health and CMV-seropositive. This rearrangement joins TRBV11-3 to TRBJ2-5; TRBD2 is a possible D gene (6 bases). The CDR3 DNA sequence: TGTGCCAGCAGCTTAGGATCGCTAGCGGAGACCCAGTACTTC. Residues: CASSLGSLAETQYF.